This TCR beta chain was recovered during a study of T-cell reconstitution after alpha-beta-depleted transplantation in children. The sample holds many counts of this clonotype. Molecular barcoding with unique molecular identifiers was used for the TCRbeta library. Using its own MiXCR run on the PCR reads, TCRdb lists one record per CDR3 protein. The sample carries tens of thousands of distinct CDR3 sequences, about 7.3% recorded once. This CDR3 contains 16 residues. J was trimmed by 10 bases and V by 5 bases; bases with no gene match: 13. From germline, CDR1 is MNHEY and CDR2 SMNVEV (reference sequence).

This sequence was found in a human donor who donated a stem cell graft to a child with acute lymphoblastic leukemia. The material sequenced was PBMCs from the stem cell graft donor, taken from the stem cell graft. The chain couples TRBV27 to TRBJ1-6; 8 nucleotides align to TRBD1. CDR3 amino acids: CASSQDRVGGRSPLHF. The CDR3 DNA follows: TGTGCCAGCAGTCAGGACAGGGTGGGTGGCAGATCACCCCTCCACTTT.